These T cell receptor beta chains were read from a single sample in a study of cytomegalovirus exposure and HLA in healthy donors. Some clones are missing from TCRdb's copy, which holds only in-frame ones; the method was immunoSEQ multiplex PCR. The sample consists of 150,000 or so clones, around two thirds of them appearing once. The sample taken for sequencing was PBMCs. These receptors originate from a woman under 30 in good health and CMV-seronegative. Both conserved end residues are part of each CDR3. A D gene is named only where the DNA matches it firmly. Rows give clone size only sometimes, using once, few, many, or a class for an expanded clone.

>TRBV6-5|.|TRBD2|TRBJ2-5
TGTGCCAGTGGTGGGAGGGTGCGGGAGACCCAGTACTTC
CASGGRVRETQYF
>TRBV11-2|.|TRBD2|TRBJ2-1
TGTGCCAGCAGCTTAGTGACTAGCGACTATGAGCAGTTCTTC
CASSLVTSDYEQFF
>TRBV25-1|.|.|TRBJ1-1
TGTGCCAGCAGTGATCTGAGTGGGGAGGGACGCGAAGCTTTCTTT
CASSDLSGEGREAFF
>TRBV11-2|.|.|TRBJ1-3
TGTGCCAGCAGCTTAGCGGGACAACTCTCTGGAAACACCATATATTTT
CASSLAGQLSGNTIYF
>TRBV7-9|.|.|TRBJ1-6
TGTGCCAGCAGCTTAGGCGGGACTGCCCAATCCCTCCACTTT
CASSLGGTAQSLHF
>TRBV9|few|TRBD1|TRBJ2-5
TGTGCCAGCAGCCCCCGGGACAGGGAACAAGAGACCCAGTACTTC
CASSPRDREQETQYF
>TRBV19|once|TRBD2|TRBJ2-1
TGTGCCAGTAGATATTACGCCCGGGAGGGCATAAGGAATGAGCAGTTCTTC
CASRYYAREGIRNEQFF
>TRBV5-1|.|TRBD1|TRBJ2-7
TGCGCCAGCCACACCGGACAGGCGGACTCCTACGAGCAGTACTTC
CASHTGQADSYEQYF
>TRBV10-3|.|.|TRBJ1-2
TGTGCCAGCACAGCTAACTATGGCTACACCTTC
CASTANYGYTF
>TRBV5-6|.|TRBD1|TRBJ2-5
TGTGCCAGCAGCTCCGGGACAGGAGAAGAGACCCAGTACTTC
CASSSGTGEETQYF
>TRBV7-2|.|.|TRBJ2-3
TGTGCCAGCAGCTCCCCTAGGGGGACCACAGATACGCAGTATTTT
CASSSPRGTTDTQYF
>TRBV9|.|TRBD1|TRBJ2-1
TGTGCCAGCAGCGGCCCTGGAGGACAGGGAACCCACAATGAGCAGTTCTTC
CASSGPGGQGTHNEQFF
>TRBV4-3|.|TRBD2|TRBJ2-1
TGCGCCAGCAGCCAAGATTCGCTAGCGGCCTCACGCAACGAGCAGTTCTTC
CASSQDSLAASRNEQFF
>TRBV7-8|.|.|TRBJ2-3
TGTGCCAGCAGCTTAGGCGCAGATACGCAGTATTTT
CASSLGADTQYF
>TRBV29-1|.|.|TRBJ1-1
TGCAGCGTGGTTCGGGTTAACACTGAAGCTTTCTTT
CSVVRVNTEAFF
>TRBV6-5|.|.|TRBJ1-2
TGTGCCAGCAGTTACTCGCGAGGGAGCGTTAACTATGGCTACACCTTC
CASSYSRGSVNYGYTF
>TRBV10-2|.|TRBD1|TRBJ1-1
TGCGCCAGCAGTGAGCCGGGACAGGGAAACACTGAAGCTTTCTTT
CASSEPGQGNTEAFF
>TRBV5-4|.|TRBD1|TRBJ1-1
TGTGCCAGCAGTCCGAGGACAGGGTTGAACACTGAAGCTTTCTTT
CASSPRTGLNTEAFF
>TRBV10-3|once|TRBD2|TRBJ2-1
TGTGCCATCGGGGGAAAGCGGGAGAAGTTTGGCGATGAGCAGTTCTTC
CAIGGKREKFGDEQFF
>TRBV7-2|.|TRBD1|TRBJ2-2
TGTGCCAGCAGGTCGACAGGGCCAAACGGCGGGGAGCTGTTTTTT
CASRSTGPNGGELFF
>TRBV28|.|.|TRBJ2-5
TGTGCCAGTACTACGGCCGAAGAGACCCAGTACTTC
CASTTAEETQYF
>TRBV4-1|once|.|TRBJ2-1
TGCGCCAGCAGCCAAGGTCGGACTACATACAATGAGCAGTTCTTC
CASSQGRTTYNEQFF
>TRBV29-1|.|TRBD1|TRBJ1-1
TGCAGCCATAGGGGGCCGATGAACACTGAAGCTTTCTTT
CSHRGPMNTEAFF
>TRBV4-2|.|TRBD1|TRBJ2-7
TGTGCCAGCAGCCAAGCATGGTTTACAGGGGATAAATCCTACGAGCAGTACTTC
CASSQAWFTGDKSYEQYF
>TRBV19|few|TRBD1|TRBJ2-1
TGTGCCAGTAGTGCAACAGGGGTCTTCCCCGACAATGAGCAGTTCTTC
CASSATGVFPDNEQFF
>TRBV5-4|.|.|TRBJ1-2
TGTGCCAGCAGCCCGGACACTTCGGTAGACGGCTACACCTTC
CASSPDTSVDGYTF
>TRBV5-4|.|TRBD2|TRBJ2-7
TGTGCCAGCAGCCTACTAGCGGGGGGCTCCTACGAGCAGTACTTC
CASSLLAGGSYEQYF
>TRBV7-2|.|.|TRBJ2-1
TGTGCCAGCAGCTTCGGCGGGCCTAGCTCCTACAATGAGCAGTTCTTC
CASSFGGPSSYNEQFF
>TRBV7-8|.|.|TRBJ1-4
TGTGCCAGCGGCGGGGCTGAAAAACTGTTTTTT
CASGGAEKLFF
>TRBV28|few|.|TRBJ2-7
TGTGCCAGCAGTTTGCTCCGGGACAAATCCTACGAGCAGTACTTC
CASSLLRDKSYEQYF
>TRBV10-3|.|.|TRBJ1-5
TGTGCCATCAGTGACCCCGGGACACCAATAGGGGAAAATCAGCCCCAGCATTTT
CAISDPGTPIGENQPQHF
>TRBV7-9|.|TRBD2|TRBJ2-1
TGTGCCAGCAGCCGCAGAGCGGGGGGTATTCAATACAATGAGCAGTTCTTC
CASSRRAGGIQYNEQFF
>TRBV9|once|TRBD1|TRBJ2-4
TGTGCCAGCAGCGCCGGGGACAGGGTCTTTGGAAACATTCAGTACTTC
CASSAGDRVFGNIQYF
>TRBV18|.|TRBD2|TRBJ2-1
TGTGCCAGCTCACCACTAGCGGGATTCTCCTACAATGAGCAGTTCTTC
CASSPLAGFSYNEQFF
>TRBV9|.|.|TRBJ1-1
TGTGCCAGCAGCGTATCTCTGGGGAGTGAAGCTTTCTTT
CASSVSLGSEAFF
>TRBV4-3|few|TRBD2|TRBJ2-6
TGCGCCAGCAGCCAAGAGGGAGGGAGTGGGGCCAACGTCCTGACTTTC
CASSQEGGSGANVLTF
>TRBV7-3|few|TRBD1|TRBJ2-2
TGTGCCAGCAGCTCGGGACAGGGAAACATCGGGGAGCTGTTTTTT
CASSSGQGNIGELFF
>TRBV2|.|.|TRBJ2-4
TGTGCCAGCAGACTCATCCTAGCCAAAAACATTCAGTACTTC
CASRLILAKNIQYF